Here is one T cell receptor (beta chain) with its context. The data are from a study of beta chain features in type 1 diabetes. Averaging about 116 mL, one heparinised blood draw was given by each donor. Germline lookup yields CDR1 MNHEY and CDR2 SMNVEV (reference sequence). This CDR3 comprises 13 residues. After removal of 8 bases from V and 6 bases from J, the junction contained 7 bases not matched to a gene. Every bit of the isolated RNA underwent reverse transcription, so sequencing read expressed TCRB transcripts. The repertoire was sequenced with immunoSEQ multiplex PCR; TCRdb's copy has only in-frame clones and lacks some. In the table there are 600,000 to 650,000 clones, around 15% of which are singletons.

This receptor was obtained from a man aged 18 to 29 in good health. Sequencing input: naive CD4+ T cells from blood. The gene calls are TRBV27 and TRBJ2-5; 9 bases match TRBD2. CDR3 loop: CASGREGGKTQYF. The CDR3 DNA reads TGTGCCAGCGGGCGGGAGGGCGGAAAGACCCAGTACTTC.